The sample holds a few counts of the clone carrying this TCR beta chain. The length of the CDR3 is 18 residues. Germline assignment: CDR1 WSHSY and CDR2 SAAADI. The junction had 10 bases not matched to a gene; V was cut back by 4 bases and J by 0 bases. In the PCR, 60 Vbeta and 13 Jbeta primers were used. Libraries were prepared by immunoSEQ multiplex PCR; TCRdb keeps only in-frame clonotypes and omits some of them. The sample consists of roughly 150,000 clones, 80% of them appearing once. This entry comes from a study of cytomegalovirus exposure and HLA in healthy donors. This clonotype was sampled from a woman aged 40 to 50 in good health and CMV-seronegative. Sequences were obtained from PBMCs. The rearrangement joins TRBV10-2 to TRBJ2-1, with 9 nucleotides matching TRBD2. This chain's CDR3 is CASSGWQNSGSSYNEQFF. The CDR3 nucleotides read TGCGCCAGCAGTGGGTGGCAGAATAGCGGGAGCTCCTACAATGAGCAGTTCTTC.